This TCR beta chain was retrieved from a study of T cells in Graves' hyperthyroidism and ophthalmopathy. Study-wide results and limits: Model-based prediction identified ophthalmopathy a median about 6.8 months prior to its onset. Separation of ophthalmopathy from stable hyperthyroidism was achieved by a 13 V-J model.

The table lists this clonotype with a few counts. The target antigen is unknown. Pregnant or lactating patients were excluded, as were those with uncontrolled infection or other autoimmune disease. PBMCs were sourced from approximately 9 ml fresh peripheral blood. CDR3 length: 13 residues. V lost 3 bases, J lost 8 bases, and 10 bases lay in between. The germline CDR1 and CDR2 sequences are MNHGY and SVAAGI. RNA transcripts served as the template for amplifying TCR beta CDR3 regions. In the first-round RT-PCR of the TCR CDR3, the HTBI primer set was used. In TCRdb, the multiplex PCR reads were re-called with MiXCR into one record per CDR3 protein. The sample includes about half a million distinct CDR3 sequences, about 15% seen only once; the top ten take about 31%.

The chain has TRBV6-9 and TRBJ1-4; D is perhaps TRBD1 (6 bases). This receptor was taken from a woman in her twenties or thirties with Graves' ophthalmopathy. The sequenced sample was blood. CDR3 DNA sequence: TGTGCCAGCAGTTACAGGGGTGGGGAAAAACTGTTTTTT. Amino acid sequence: CASSYRGGEKLFF.